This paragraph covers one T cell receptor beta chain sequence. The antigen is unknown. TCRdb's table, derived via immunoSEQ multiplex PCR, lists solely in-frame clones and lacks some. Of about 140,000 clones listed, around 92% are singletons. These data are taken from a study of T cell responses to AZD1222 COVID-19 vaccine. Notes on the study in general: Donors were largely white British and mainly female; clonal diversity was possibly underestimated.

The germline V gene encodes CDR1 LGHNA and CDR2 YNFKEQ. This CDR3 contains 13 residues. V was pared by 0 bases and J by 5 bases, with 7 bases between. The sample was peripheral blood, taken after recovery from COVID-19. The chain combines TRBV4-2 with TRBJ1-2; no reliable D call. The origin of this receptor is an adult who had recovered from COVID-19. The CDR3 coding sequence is TGTGCCAGCAGCCAAGAAACCGGGTATGGCTACACCTTC. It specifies CASSQETGYGYTF.